This T cell receptor (beta chain) stems from a study of shared clonotypes between healthy human individuals. Germline CDR1 is ENHRY and CDR2 is SYGVKD. Trimming removed 6 bases from V and 0 bases from J; junction bases left unmatched: 12. The CDR3 sequence is 18 residues long. This clone was seen a single time. Clones were sequenced by immunoSEQ multiplex PCR, and TCRdb holds only the in-frame ones, with some missing. The table shows about 1 million clones, with around 76% occurring only once. This TCR was sampled from a man between 18 and 29 years old in good health. The chain employs TRBV10-3 and TRBJ2-4; 9 nucleotides match TRBD1. The sample taken for sequencing was memory CD4+ T cells sorted from blood. Subset given: CD45RA-negative fraction. CDR3 DNA sequence: TGTGCCATCAGACCGGGACAGGGAGGAGGGTTAGCCAAAAACATTCAGTACTTC. This translates into CAIRPGQGGGLAKNIQYF.